The 27 T cell receptor beta chains presented below share a single source sample, sequenced in a study of CD8+ T cells in alopecia areata. Extraction and reverse transcription of RNA yielded cDNA as the sequencing template. TCRdb keeps only in-frame clones here, not all; method: immunoSEQ multiplex PCR. The table includes 160,000 or so clones, about 70% detected once. The specimen was CD8+ T cells sorted from blood, collected at week 0. The source is a human donor with alopecia areata.

V gene TRBV19 combines with J gene TRBJ2-1; possible D gene TRBD2, 7 bases. V was cut by 7 bases and J by 7 bases, with 14 bases left in between. Germline CDR1 reads LNHDA; CDR2 reads SQIVND (reference sequence). This CDR3 region has 13 residues. CDR3 sequence reads: CASTRGALNEQFF. CDR3 DNA sequence: TGTGCCAGTACCCGGGGGGCCCTAAATGAGCAGTTCTTC.

The rearrangement uses TRBV29-1 and TRBJ2-3, with 9 bases fitting TRBD2. The CDR3 contains 15 residues. Per germline, CDR1 SQVTM and CDR2 ANQGSEA. Losses at the gene ends were 2 bases for V and 0 bases for J; bases not matched to a gene: 3. For the CDR3, the DNA is TGCAGCGTTGAATTAGCGGGGGAAAGCACAGATACGCAGTATTTT. Its translation is CSVELAGESTDTQYF.

This clone has more than one count but fewer than ten. This rearrangement joins TRBV27 to TRBJ1-1, with 8 bases aligning to TRBD1. CDR1 and CDR2 (germline): MNHEY, SMNVEV (reference sequence). This CDR3 is 17 amino acids long. Unmatched junction bases numbered 10, after V lost 0 bases and J lost 4 bases. CDR3 region: CASSLSVAGGIFTEAFF. The CDR3 bases are TGTGCCAGCAGTTTATCGGTGGCAGGGGGCATCTTCACTGAAGCTTTCTTT.

The chain links TRBV29-1 to TRBJ2-7; TRBD1 might be the D (6 bases). The CDR3 is made up of 13 amino acids. V shed 2 bases and J shed 2 bases, with 10 bases lying between them. Germline V lookup: CDR1 SQVTM, CDR2 ANQGSEA. CDR3 sequence reads: CSVESDSAYEQYF. DNA for the CDR3: TGCAGCGTTGAATCGGACAGTGCCTACGAGCAGTACTTC.

In its sample, this clone was seen a few times. The V and J genes are TRBV5-1 and TRBJ2-5; D remains ambiguous. Trimming took 0 bases from V and 5 from J, leaving 14 bases between them. This CDR3 has 15 amino acids. Germline V gene lookup returns CDR1 SGHRS and CDR2 YFSETQ. CDR3 protein: CASSLVPGQGETQYF. The CDR3 nucleotides are TGCGCCAGCAGCTTGGTCCCCGGCCAAGGGGAGACCCAGTACTTC. Combining the CDR3 with reference TRBV5-1 and TRBJ2-5 gives the whole variable domain KAGVTQTPRYLIKTRGQQVTLSCSPISGHRSVSWYQQTPGQGLQFLFEYFSETQRNKGNFPGRFSGRQFSNSRSEMNVSTLELGDSALYLCASSLVPGQGETQYFGPGTRLLVL.

The chain couples TRBV29-1 to TRBJ2-5; D is perhaps TRBD1 (5 bases). CDR1 and CDR2 from the germline V gene are SQVTM and ANQGSEA. Deletions cut 7 bases from V and 7 bases from J, with 22 bases between. This CDR3 region has 14 residues. CDR3 sequence: CSGTGHQKERTQYF. The DNA of the CDR3 is TGCAGCGGTACAGGTCACCAAAAGGAAAGGACCCAGTACTTC.

The rearrangement joins TRBV2 to TRBJ1-1; D gene unclear. Trimming removed 2 bases from V and 4 bases from J, with 5 bases in between. This CDR3 has 12 amino acids. Germline CDR1 and CDR2: SNHLY and FYNNEI. The CDR3 bases are TGTGCCAGCAGTGAACGGAGCACTGAAGCTTTCTTT. It specifies CASSERSTEAFF.

This clone has just a few counts. The genes are TRBV5-1 and TRBJ1-1; D unclear. With 0 bases removed from V and 6 bases from J, the gap between germline ends came to 3 bases. This CDR3 is built from 11 residues. Germline V gene sequence: CDR1 SGHRS, CDR2 YFSETQ. In DNA form, the CDR3 reads TGCGCCAGCAGCTTGGGGGCTGAAGCTTTCTTT. Encoded protein: CASSLGAEAFF. Filled out from reference TRBV5-1 and TRBJ1-1, the complete variable domain reads KAGVTQTPRYLIKTRGQQVTLSCSPISGHRSVSWYQQTPGQGLQFLFEYFSETQRNKGNFPGRFSGRQFSNSRSEMNVSTLELGDSALYLCASSLGAEAFFGQGTRLTVV.

V gene TRBV2 combines with J gene TRBJ1-2; D is possibly TRBD1 (5 bases). This CDR3 region has 12 residues. Trimming shortened V by 9 bases and J by 5 bases, and 13 bases separated the two germline ends. Germline CDR1 reads SNHLY; CDR2 reads FYNNEI. The CDR3 loop is CASTHRYYGYTF. CDR3 bases: TGTGCCAGTACTCACAGGTATTATGGCTACACCTTC.

This clone was observed a handful of times. The rearrangement joins TRBV19 to TRBJ1-6, with a tentative D call TRBD1 (6 bases). CDR3 length: 16 amino acids. The ends were cut back, 5 bases at V and 7 bases at J, with 18 bases in the middle. The germline CDR1 and CDR2 sequences are LNHDA and SQIVND (reference sequence). The CDR3 nucleotides are TGTGCCAGTAGTTCGGAGGCCGGGACAACAAATTCACCCCTCCACTTT. Its translation is CASSSEAGTTNSPLHF.

The genes are TRBV20-1 and TRBJ2-3; D uncertain. Germline CDR1 reads DFQATT; CDR2 reads SNEGSKA (reference sequence). The CDR3 length is 10 residues. Trimming took off 5 bases at V and 7 bases at J, with 7 bases between the two ends. CDR3 DNA sequence: TGCAGTGCTGCGATACATACGCAGTATTTT. Translated, it gives CSAAIHTQYF.

The gene calls are TRBV27 and TRBJ1-6; TRBD1 is a possible D gene (5 bases). The CDR3 is made up of 17 amino acids. Germline loops: CDR1 MNHEY, CDR2 SMNVEV (reference sequence). V dropped 4 bases and J dropped 5 bases, with 18 bases sitting between them. For the CDR3, the DNA is TGTGCCAGCAGTTGGGTTGGGGGGGACCCTGATAATTCACCCCTCCACTTT. This sequence encodes CASSWVGGDPDNSPLHF.

The rearrangement uses TRBV5-1 and TRBJ2-1; the match to TRBD2 covers 10 bases. Germline CDR1 is SGHRS and CDR2 is YFSETQ. Trimming cost V 1 base and J 8 bases; bases outside gene matches: 9. The CDR3 spans 16 residues. The CDR3 loop is CASSLTSGAIGDEQFF. The CDR3, as DNA: TGCGCCAGCAGCTTGACTAGCGGGGCCATCGGCGATGAGCAGTTCTTC.

CDR3: CASSYGRSAYGYTF. For the CDR3, the DNA is TGTGCCAGCAGTTACGGACGATCGGCCTATGGCTACACCTTC. The chain links TRBV6-5 to TRBJ1-2; D is uncertain. Per the germline V gene, CDR1 is MNHEY and CDR2 is SVGAGI. The CDR3 runs 14 residues. Trimming left V 2 bases short and J 4 bases short, with 11 bases between.

The V gene is TRBV12-5, the J gene TRBJ2-3; maybe TRBD1 (5 bases). Between the trimmed V and J ends, which lost 0 bases and 6 bases, there was a span of 13 bases. This CDR3 has 15 amino acids. Germline CDR1 reads LGHNT; CDR2 reads FRNRAP. CDR3 in DNA: TGTGCTAGTGGTTTGGTCGGGCGGAACAGGGATACGCAGTATTTT. This encodes CASGLVGRNRDTQYF.

The V gene is TRBV19, the J gene TRBJ2-2, with D possibly being TRBD1 (5 bases). V lost 3 bases to trimming and J lost 6 bases, with 11 bases between them. CDR1 LNHDA and CDR2 SQIVND come from the germline V gene (reference sequence). This CDR3 comprises 14 residues. CDR3 nucleotide sequence: TGTGCCAGTAGTATCCGGGTGGGGCCCGGGGAGCTGTTTTTT. Translation gives CASSIRVGPGELFF.

The chain is built from TRBV13 and TRBJ1-4; weak D call: TRBD1 (6 bases). Germline loops: CDR1 PRHDT, CDR2 FYEKMQ (reference sequence). The germline V and J ends were trimmed by 0 bases and 4 bases, with 12 bases remaining between them. The CDR3 extends over 16 amino acids. The CDR3 DNA follows: TGTGCCAGCAGCTTAGGCCGGACAGAGATTAATGAAAAACTGTTTTTT. Translated, it gives CASSLGRTEINEKLFF.

The chain recombines TRBV10-3 with TRBJ2-1; 7 nucleotides line up with TRBD1. This CDR3 has 18 residues. Germline CDR1 ENHRY, CDR2 SYGVKD. Trimming cost V 2 bases and J 1 base; bases outside gene matches: 11. The CDR3 spells CAISEATRQGWSYNEQFF. In DNA form, the CDR3 reads TGTGCCATCAGTGAGGCCACGAGACAGGGTTGGTCCTACAATGAGCAGTTCTTC.

The V gene is TRBV29-1, the J gene TRBJ2-7; no clear D gene. Germline CDR1 SQVTM, CDR2 ANQGSEA. V was shortened by 0 bases and J by 6 bases, with 6 bases between the two germline ends. The CDR3 length is 11 residues. This CDR3 reads CSVEEFSEQYF. The CDR3, as DNA: TGCAGCGTTGAAGAGTTCAGCGAGCAGTACTTC.

This chain links TRBV5-6 with TRBJ1-2, with D unclear. This CDR3 spans 13 amino acids. Trimming removed 4 bases from V and 10 bases from J, with 17 bases in between. From germline, CDR1 is SGHDT and CDR2 YYEEEE. In DNA, the CDR3 is TGTGCCAGCAGCCCCGGATCTTACAAAGACTACACCTTC. It yields the protein CASSPGSYKDYTF.

As to this clone: Distinct nucleotide sequences in the sample also encode this CDR3. The rearrangement links TRBV9 to TRBJ1-6, with D hard to call. Trimming removed 2 bases at V and 9 bases at J, with 6 bases between. Germline V lookup: CDR1 SGDLS, CDR2 YYNGEE. CDR3 length equals 12 residues. CDR3 DNA sequence: TGTGCCAGCAGCGTTGGGTCTTCACCCCTCCACTTT. Protein: CASSVGSSPLHF.

This chain uses TRBV5-6 with TRBJ2-3, with a possible D match to TRBD2 (5 bases). Germline V CDR1 and CDR2: SGHDT, YYEEEE. The V and J ends lost 3 bases and 0 bases respectively, with 17 bases between them. The length of the CDR3 is 17 residues. The CDR3 region is CASSSISIGKSTDTQYF. The CDR3 coding sequence is TGTGCCAGCAGCTCCATATCCATCGGGAAAAGCACAGATACGCAGTATTTT.

The chain uses TRBV29-1 and TRBJ2-7; TRBD2 matches at 9 bases. Germline V gene data show CDR1 as SQVTM and CDR2 as ANQGSEA. CDR3 length: 14 residues. Trimming at V came to 5 bases and at J to 4 bases, leaving 9 bases not matched to a gene. The CDR3 nucleotides read TGCAGCGTTACGAGAAGCGGGGGGTATTACGAGCAGTACTTC. It yields the protein CSVTRSGGYYEQYF.

The V call is TRBV5-8, the J call TRBJ1-4; D gene unclear. The CDR3 is made up of 10 amino acids. The germline V gene encodes CDR1 SGHTS and CDR2 YDEGEE. V lost 6 bases, J lost 10 bases, and 7 bases lay in between. This chain's CDR3 is CASIGPKLFF. The CDR3 coding sequence is TGTGCCAGCATCGGCCCAAAACTGTTTTTT.

The chain employs TRBV5-6 and TRBJ2-1; D is unclear. The CDR3 extends over 11 amino acids. Trimming removed 2 bases from V and 8 bases from J, with 5 bases in between. CDR1 and CDR2 from the germline V gene are SGHDT and YYEEEE. CDR3 in amino acids: CASSFIDEQFF. The CDR3 nucleotides are TGTGCCAGCAGCTTTATAGATGAGCAGTTCTTC. The complete variable domain, with remaining parts taken from reference TRBV5-6 and TRBJ2-1, reads DAGVTQSPTHLIKTRGQQVTLRCSPKSGHDTVSWYQQALGQGPQFIFQYYEEEERQRGNFPDRFSGHQFPNYSSELNVNALLLGDSALYLCASSFIDEQFFGPGTRLTVL.

This rearrangement joins TRBV7-9 to TRBJ1-4; D is perhaps TRBD1 (5 bases). This CDR3 comprises 17 residues. V was trimmed by 3 bases and J by 1 base, leaving 15 bases between them. Per germline, CDR1 SEHNR and CDR2 FQNEAQ (reference sequence). The DNA of the CDR3 is TGTGCCAGCAGCTTGGGGCATATCGGAGGAACTAATGAAAAACTGTTTTTT. This translates into CASSLGHIGGTNEKLFF.

The V gene is TRBV30, the J gene TRBJ1-1; 8 positions agree with TRBD1. V lost 4 bases to trimming and J lost 1 base; unmatched junction nucleotides: 2. The CDR3 consists of 13 residues. Germline-derived CDR1 and CDR2 are GTSNPN and SVGIG (reference sequence). CDR3 amino acids: CAWNTGGNTEAFF. CDR3 sequence (DNA): TGTGCCTGGAATACAGGGGGGAACACTGAAGCTTTCTTT.